This record concerns one TCR beta chain sequence. These data originate in a study of technical replicates of blood from a few donors. Profiled with immunoSEQ multiplex PCR; TCRdb holds only in-frame clones, not every one. Seen here are around 80,000 clones, around nine tenths observed once, and the top ten hold over 0.2%. The CDR3 loop spans 14 amino acids. The V gene's germline CDR1 is SGHTA and CDR2 FQGNSA. Trimming left V 4 bases short and J 4 bases short, with 13 bases between. The sample comprised T cells isolated from PBMCs. The TCR originated in a human donor in good health. The chain is built from TRBV7-2 and TRBJ1-1; tentatively, D is TRBD1 (6 bases). CDR3 DNA sequence: TGTGCCAGCAGCTCCTACAGGGTGGGCACTGAAGCTTTCTTT. This gives the protein CASSSYRVGTEAFF.